These T cell receptor beta chains were read from a single sample in a study of T cell responses to AZD1222 COVID-19 vaccine. Generated by immunoSEQ multiplex PCR, the TCRdb table keeps only in-frame clones and is missing some. The sample includes about 130,000 clones, 88% seen only once; the top ten take about 8.3%. The sequenced sample was peripheral blood, obtained on day 0 of AZD1222 vaccination. The receptors derive from an adult in good health. The conserved cysteine and the conserved F or W are not part of the CDR3 here. D genes are given only for firm matches.

V | D | CDR3
TRBV3-1/TRBV3-2 | - | ASSQNSYEQY
TRBV19 | TRBD2 | ASSPSGRSGELF
TRBV19 | - | ASSIEWDGGYT
TRBV7-7 | TRBD2 | ASSPGLAGVSTGELF
TRBV23-1 | TRBD1 | ASSQTGTGASEQY
TRBV3-1/TRBV3-2 | - | ASRQRGRGTQFWTNEKLF
TRBV7-8 | TRBD2 | ASSSASGRPQETQY
TRBV7-8 | - | ASTLQDSLNTEAF
TRBV11-2 | TRBD2 | ASTPYGPLVAGGYEQY
TRBV5-4 | TRBD1 | ASSLVAAGGGYT
TRBV25-1 | - | ASSELETIGEQY
TRBV19 | - | ASSISQAGNTIY
TRBV7-6 | - | ASSPGGGIQRETQY
TRBV12-3/TRBV12-4 | - | ASSLQGAGELF
TRBV10-3 | - | AISVSGTGELF
TRBV10-1 | TRBD1 | ASSAGQDLPQH
TRBV19 | - | ASSIWIEAGEKLF
TRBV5-1 | TRBD1 | ASSWTGGGTEAF
TRBV19 | TRBD1 | ASTPGQDRYGYT
TRBV3-1/TRBV3-2 | - | ASSPDLRIYEQY
TRBV6-2/TRBV6-3 | - | ASSSRAGRLSGANVLT
TRBV10-3 | - | AISEGSLTPLYNEQF
TRBV5-1 | - | ASRDIGSGNTIY
TRBV10-3 | TRBD2 | AIRTSGGGPGELF
TRBV4-1 | TRBD2 | ASSQGTSGEQY
TRBV29-1 | TRBD1 | SARQGGNTEAF
TRBV19 | - | ASSIGRAGANVLT
TRBV7-6 | TRBD2 | ASSPGAGGSYNEQF
TRBV24-1 | - | ATSDSNYGTDTQY
TRBV11-2 | - | ASSLGVWYGYT
TRBV30 | TRBD2 | AWTLGGALNNEQF
TRBV11-3 | - | ASSPAGATEAF
TRBV5-5 | TRBD2 | ASSLRLAGEQETQY
TRBV4-1 | - | ASSQETPRQSRGNTIY
TRBV6-2/TRBV6-3 | TRBD2 | ASSYSGREQY
TRBV2 | - | ASSGGSNSNQPQH
TRBV10-1 | TRBD2 | ASGGAGLAGVNEQY
TRBV4-1 | - | ASSQDFIVGGATSDTQY
TRBV27 | - | ASSLSTPAHEQY
TRBV19 | TRBD1 | ASSPKTGTKGNGYT
TRBV7-9 | - | ASSLDRDGTEAF
TRBV7-9 | - | ASSLPTVNQPQH